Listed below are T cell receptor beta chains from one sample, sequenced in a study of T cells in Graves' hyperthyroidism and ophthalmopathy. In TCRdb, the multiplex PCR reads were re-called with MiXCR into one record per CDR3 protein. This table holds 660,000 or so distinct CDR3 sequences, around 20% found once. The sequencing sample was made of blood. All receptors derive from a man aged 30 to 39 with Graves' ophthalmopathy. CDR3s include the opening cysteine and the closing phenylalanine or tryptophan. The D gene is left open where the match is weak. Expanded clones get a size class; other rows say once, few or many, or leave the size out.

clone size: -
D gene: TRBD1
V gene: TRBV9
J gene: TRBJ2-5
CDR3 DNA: TGTGCCAGCAGCCTAAGGGGGCGCCCCCGGGAGACCCAGTACTTC
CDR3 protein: CASSLRGRPRETQYF

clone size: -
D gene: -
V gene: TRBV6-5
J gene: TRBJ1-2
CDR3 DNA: TGTGCCAGCAGTTACCGTCAGGGACTCGACTATGGCTACACCTTC
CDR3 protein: CASSYRQGLDYGYTF

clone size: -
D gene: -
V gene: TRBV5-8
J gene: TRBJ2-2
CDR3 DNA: TGTGCCAGCAGCCCGCCCTCTGTGGCCGGGGAGCTGTTTTTT
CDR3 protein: CASSPPSVAGELFF

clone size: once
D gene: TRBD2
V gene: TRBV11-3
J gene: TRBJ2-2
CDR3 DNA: TGTGCCAGCAGCGGTAGCGGGAGTCAGACCGGGGAGCTGTTTTTT
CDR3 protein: CASSGSGSQTGELFF

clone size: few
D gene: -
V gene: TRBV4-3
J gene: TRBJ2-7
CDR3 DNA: TGCGCCAGCAGCCAAGATTGGGGGTCCCCCTACGAGCAGTACTTC
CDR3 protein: CASSQDWGSPYEQYF

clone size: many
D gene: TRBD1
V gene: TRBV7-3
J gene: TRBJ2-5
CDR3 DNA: TGTGCCAGCAGCTTACAGGGGACAGGAGAGACCCAGTACTTC
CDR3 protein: CASSLQGTGETQYF

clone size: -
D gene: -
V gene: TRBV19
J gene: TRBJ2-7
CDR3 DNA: TGTGCCAGTAGTATGCTACTAGAGTTTACCGAGCAGTACTTC
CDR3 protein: CASSMLLEFTEQYF

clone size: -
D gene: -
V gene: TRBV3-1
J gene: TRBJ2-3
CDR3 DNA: TGTGCCAGCAGCCTTGAGGGGAGCTCAGATACGCAGTATTTT
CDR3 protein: CASSLEGSSDTQYF

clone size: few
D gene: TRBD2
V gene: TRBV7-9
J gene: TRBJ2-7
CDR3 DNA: TGTGCCAGCAGCTTAGGGGGGAGGACTAGCGGGAGCCGGAACCGAGAGCAGTACTTC
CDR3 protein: CASSLGGRTSGSRNREQYF

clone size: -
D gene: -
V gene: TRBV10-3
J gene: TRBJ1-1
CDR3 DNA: TGTGCCATCAGTGAACAGGGCGGCACTGAAGCTTTCTTT
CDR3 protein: CAISEQGGTEAFF

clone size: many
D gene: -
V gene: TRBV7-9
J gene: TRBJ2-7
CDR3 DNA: TGTGCCAGCAGCTTAGATGGGGACACAAGTCCCTACGAGCAGTACTTC
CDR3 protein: CASSLDGDTSPYEQYF

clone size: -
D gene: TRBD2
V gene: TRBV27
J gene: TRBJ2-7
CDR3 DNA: TGTGCCAGCAGTTTATCGCTAGCGGGAGTTCTCAACGAGCAGTACTTC
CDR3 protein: CASSLSLAGVLNEQYF

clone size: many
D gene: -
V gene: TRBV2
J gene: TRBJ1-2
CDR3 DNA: TGTGCCAGCAGTGAAAAAGGGGATGTTAACTATGGCTACACCTTC
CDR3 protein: CASSEKGDVNYGYTF

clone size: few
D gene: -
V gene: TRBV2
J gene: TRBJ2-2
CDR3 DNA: TGTGCCAGCAGTGTTTGGCAGGGGCGCACCGGGGAGCTGTTTTTT
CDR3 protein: CASSVWQGRTGELFF

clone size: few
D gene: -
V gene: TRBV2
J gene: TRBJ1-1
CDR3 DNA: TGTGCCAGCAGGACGGACGGGAACACTGAAGCTTTCTTT
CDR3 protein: CASRTDGNTEAFF

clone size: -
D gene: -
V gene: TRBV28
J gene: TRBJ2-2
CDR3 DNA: TGTGCCAGCAGTCCCCGGGGAAGATACACCGGGGAGCTGTTTTTT
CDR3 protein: CASSPRGRYTGELFF

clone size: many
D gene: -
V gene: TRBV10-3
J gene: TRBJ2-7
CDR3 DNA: TGTGCCACGGCCGCTTCCCCCTACGAGCAGTACTTC
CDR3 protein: CATAASPYEQYF

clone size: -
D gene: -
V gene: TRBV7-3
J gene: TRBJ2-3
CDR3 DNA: TGTGCCAGCAGCTCTACAGGGGGGGGCACAGATACGCAGTATTTT
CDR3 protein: CASSSTGGGTDTQYF

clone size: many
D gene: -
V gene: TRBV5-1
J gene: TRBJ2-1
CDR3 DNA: TGCGCCAGCAGCTTGGGAGGGGCATCAGGCGATGAGCAGTTCTTC
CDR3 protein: CASSLGGASGDEQFF

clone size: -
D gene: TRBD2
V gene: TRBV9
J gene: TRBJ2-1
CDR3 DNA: TGTGCCAGCACCAGTGGGTCTAGCGGGAGTTATGAGCAGTTCTTC
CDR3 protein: CASTSGSSGSYEQFF

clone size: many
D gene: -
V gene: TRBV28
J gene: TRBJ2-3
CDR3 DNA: TGTGCCAGCAGTTTGGCAGAATACACAGATACGCAGTATTTT
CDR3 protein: CASSLAEYTDTQYF

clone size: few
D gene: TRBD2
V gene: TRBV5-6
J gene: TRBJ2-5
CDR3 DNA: TGTGCCAGCAGACAGTGGGGGGGGGGAGAAGAGACCCAGTACTTC
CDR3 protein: CASRQWGGGEETQYF

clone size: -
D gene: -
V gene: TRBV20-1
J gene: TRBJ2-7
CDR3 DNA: TGCAGTGCTAGTAGTGGGGTGGGTTACGAGCAGTACTTC
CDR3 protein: CSASSGVGYEQYF

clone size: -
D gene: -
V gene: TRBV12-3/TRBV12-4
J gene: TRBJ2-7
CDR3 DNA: TGTGCCAGCAGTCCCCGGTGGACAGCTAAGGGGGTGGGCGATTACGAGCAGTACTTC
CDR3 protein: CASSPRWTAKGVGDYEQYF

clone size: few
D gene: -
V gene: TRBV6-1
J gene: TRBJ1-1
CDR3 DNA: TGTGCCAGTTATCAAGACACTGAAGCTTTCTTT
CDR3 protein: CASYQDTEAFF

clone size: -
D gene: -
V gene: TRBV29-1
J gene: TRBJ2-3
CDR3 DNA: TGCAGCGTTCGTAGGGCGGCAGATACGCAGTATTTT
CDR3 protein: CSVRRAADTQYF

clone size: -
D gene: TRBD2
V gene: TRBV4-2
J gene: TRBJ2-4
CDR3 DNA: TGTGCCAGCAGCCCCAGACTAGCCCTGGTGGGGAACATTCAGTACTTC
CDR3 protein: CASSPRLALVGNIQYF

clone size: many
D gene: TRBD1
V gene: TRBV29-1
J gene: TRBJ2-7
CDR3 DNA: TGCAGCGTATGGGACAGCTACGAGCAGTACTTC
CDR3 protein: CSVWDSYEQYF

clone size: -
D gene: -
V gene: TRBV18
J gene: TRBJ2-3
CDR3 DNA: TGTGCCAGCTCACCGGGGCACTCGGTGGGCGGAACGCAGTATTTT
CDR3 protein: CASSPGHSVGGTQYF

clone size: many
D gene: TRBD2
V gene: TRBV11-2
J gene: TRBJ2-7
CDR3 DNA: TGTGCCAGCAGACCCGGGACTAGCGTCTACGAGCAGTACTTC
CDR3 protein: CASRPGTSVYEQYF

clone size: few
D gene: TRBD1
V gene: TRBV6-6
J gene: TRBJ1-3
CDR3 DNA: TGTGCCAGCAGTTACTCAGAGACAGGGCGGCGAGGAAACACCATATATTTT
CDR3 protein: CASSYSETGRRGNTIYF

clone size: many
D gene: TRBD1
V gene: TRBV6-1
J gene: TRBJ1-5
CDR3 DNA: TGTGCCAGCAGCGTAGGACAGGGGGGCCATCAGCCCCAGCATTTT
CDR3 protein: CASSVGQGGHQPQHF

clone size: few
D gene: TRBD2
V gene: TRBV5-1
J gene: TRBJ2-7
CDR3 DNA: TGTGCCAGCAGCTTGCAGCGGGAGTCCTACGAGCAGTACTTC
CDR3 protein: CASSLQRESYEQYF

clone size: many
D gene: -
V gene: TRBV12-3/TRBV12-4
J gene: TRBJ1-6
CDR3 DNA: TGTGCCAGCAGTTTGGGTGCTGATTCACCCCTCCACTTT
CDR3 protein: CASSLGADSPLHF

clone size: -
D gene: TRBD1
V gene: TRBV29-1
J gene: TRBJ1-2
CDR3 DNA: TGCAGCGTTCCTTTCCCTGACAGGGCACAGGATGGCTACACCTTC
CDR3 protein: CSVPFPDRAQDGYTF

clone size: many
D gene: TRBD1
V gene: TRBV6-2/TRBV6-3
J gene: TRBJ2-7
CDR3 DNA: TGTGCCAGCACAATGGCCGGGACAGTCGCCTACGAGCAGTACTTC
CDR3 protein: CASTMAGTVAYEQYF

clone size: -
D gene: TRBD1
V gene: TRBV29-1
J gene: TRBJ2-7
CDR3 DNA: TGCAGCGTTGCGGGGTCATGGGACAGCGTCGGCGAGCAGTACTTC
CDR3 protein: CSVAGSWDSVGEQYF

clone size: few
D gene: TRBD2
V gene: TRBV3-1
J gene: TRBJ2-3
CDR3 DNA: TGTGCCAGCAGCCAAGGTAATAGCGGGACCACAGATACGCAGTATTTT
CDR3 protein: CASSQGNSGTTDTQYF

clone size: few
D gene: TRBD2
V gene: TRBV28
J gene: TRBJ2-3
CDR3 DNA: TGTGCCAGCAGTCCAACTAGCGGGAGGATCACAGATACGCAGTATTTT
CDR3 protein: CASSPTSGRITDTQYF

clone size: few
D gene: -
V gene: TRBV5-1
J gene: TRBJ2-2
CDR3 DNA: TGCGCCAGCAGCTTGGCCCGGGACACCCCGAACACCGGGGAGCTGTTTTTT
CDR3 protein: CASSLARDTPNTGELFF

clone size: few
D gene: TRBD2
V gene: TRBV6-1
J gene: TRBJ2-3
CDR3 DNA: TGTGCCAGCAGTGGAAGAGCGGGGACAGATACGCAGTATTTT
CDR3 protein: CASSGRAGTDTQYF

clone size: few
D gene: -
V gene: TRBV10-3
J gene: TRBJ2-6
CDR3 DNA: TGTGCCATCAGTGAGGGGGGGACAATCGGTTCTGGGGCCAACGTCCTGACTTTC
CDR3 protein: CAISEGGTIGSGANVLTF

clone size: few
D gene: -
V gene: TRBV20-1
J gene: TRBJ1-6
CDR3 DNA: TGCAGTGCTAGGATACAGGTGGGGAATTCACCCCTCCACTTT
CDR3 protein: CSARIQVGNSPLHF

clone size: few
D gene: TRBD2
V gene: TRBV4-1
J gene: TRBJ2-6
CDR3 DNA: TGCGCCAGCAGCCAAGATCTGGCTAGCGGGAGGGCGGGGGCCAACGTCCTGACTTTC
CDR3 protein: CASSQDLASGRAGANVLTF

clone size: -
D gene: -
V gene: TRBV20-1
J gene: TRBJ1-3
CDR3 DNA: TGCAGTGCCAGGACCGATGGAAACACCATATATTTT
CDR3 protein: CSARTDGNTIYF

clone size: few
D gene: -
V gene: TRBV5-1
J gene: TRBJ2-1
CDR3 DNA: TGCGCCAGCAGCCTGCTGCTGGGGGAAGGAGCGGCGTACAATGAGCAGTTCTTC
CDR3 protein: CASSLLLGEGAAYNEQFF

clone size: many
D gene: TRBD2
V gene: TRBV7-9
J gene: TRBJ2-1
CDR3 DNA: TGTGCCAGCAGCTTAGTTAGCGGGTACAATGAGCAGTTCTTC
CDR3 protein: CASSLVSGYNEQFF

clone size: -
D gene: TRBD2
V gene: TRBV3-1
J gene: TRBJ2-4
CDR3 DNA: TGTGCCAGCAGCCCTACTAGCGGGAACCTAGCCAAAAACATTCAGTACTTC
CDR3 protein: CASSPTSGNLAKNIQYF

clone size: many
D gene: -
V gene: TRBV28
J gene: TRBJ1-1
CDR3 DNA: TGTGCCAGCAGTTGGCGTGGGGGGAACACTGAAGCTTTCTTT
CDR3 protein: CASSWRGGNTEAFF

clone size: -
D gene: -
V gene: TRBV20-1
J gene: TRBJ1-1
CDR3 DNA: TGCAGTGCACCTAGGGGCCCTGAAGCTTTCTTT
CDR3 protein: CSAPRGPEAFF

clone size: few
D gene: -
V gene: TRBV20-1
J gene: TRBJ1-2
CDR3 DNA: TGCAGTGCTAGCCCTTGGGGAGATGGCTACACCTTC
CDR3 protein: CSASPWGDGYTF

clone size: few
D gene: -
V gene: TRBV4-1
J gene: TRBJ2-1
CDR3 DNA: TGCGCCAGCAGCCCAGACATGGGCTCCTACAATGAGCAGTTCTTC
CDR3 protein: CASSPDMGSYNEQFF

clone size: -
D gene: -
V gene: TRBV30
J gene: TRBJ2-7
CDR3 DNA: TGTGCCTGGAGTGTAGGGGACGCCAGGACCTACGAGCAGCACTTC
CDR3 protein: CAWSVGDARTYEQHF

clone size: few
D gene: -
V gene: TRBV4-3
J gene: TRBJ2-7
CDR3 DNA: TGCGCCAGCAGCCAAGATGTGGCTCTGGTTGGCGAGCAGTACTTC
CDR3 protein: CASSQDVALVGEQYF

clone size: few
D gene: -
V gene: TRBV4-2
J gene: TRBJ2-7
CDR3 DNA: TGTGCCAGCAGCCAAGAGAACCGTGATACAGACGAGCAGTACTTC
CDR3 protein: CASSQENRDTDEQYF

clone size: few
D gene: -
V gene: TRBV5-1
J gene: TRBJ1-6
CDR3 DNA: TGCGCCAGCAGCTTGGATGGGGGGAGCAATTCACCCCTCCACTTT
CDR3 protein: CASSLDGGSNSPLHF

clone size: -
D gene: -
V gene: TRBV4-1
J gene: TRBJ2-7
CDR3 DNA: TGCGCCAGCAGCCAAGGTCCAGTCGGTAGGACCTACGAGCAGTACTTC
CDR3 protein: CASSQGPVGRTYEQYF

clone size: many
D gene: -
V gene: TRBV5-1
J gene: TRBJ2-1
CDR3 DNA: TGCGCCAGCAGCTTGGGAGGACAGAGCTCCTACAATGAGCAGTTCTTC
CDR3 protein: CASSLGGQSSYNEQFF

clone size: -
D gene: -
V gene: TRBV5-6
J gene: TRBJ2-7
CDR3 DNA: TGTGCCAGCAGCTCCGGTCCCGTCGCGACCTACGAGCAGTACTTC
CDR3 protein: CASSSGPVATYEQYF

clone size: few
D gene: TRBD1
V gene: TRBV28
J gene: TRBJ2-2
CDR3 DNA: TGTACCAGCAGCGGACAGGGATCGGCCGGGGAGCTGTTTTTT
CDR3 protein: CTSSGQGSAGELFF